This passage covers 8 T cell receptor beta chains from one sample sequenced in a study of T cell changes during pregnancy in multiple sclerosis. Produced via immunoSEQ multiplex PCR; TCRdb's table is partial and in-frame only. The top ten hold approximately 2.8% of the sample, which has 45,000 to 60,000 clones, roughly nine tenths seen once. Sequenced material: CD8+ T cells from peripheral blood mononuclear cells, taken before pregnancy. The receptors stem from a female donor with multiple sclerosis, enrolled in a pregnancy study.

This clone was counted a few times. The chain joins TRBV2 to TRBJ2-7, with 7 nucleotides matching TRBD2. The CDR3 contains 13 residues. The germline gives CDR1 SNHLY, CDR2 FYNNEI. With V trimmed by 5 bases and J by 4 bases, 5 bases remained unmatched. Here the CDR3 reads CASSPGLGYEQYF. Here the CDR3 DNA reads TGTGCCAGCAGTCCAGGACTAGGGTACGAGCAGTACTTC.

The chain has TRBV19 and TRBJ2-3; 12 positions agree with TRBD2. J gave up 6 bases and V 3 bases, and 13 bases lay outside the gene matches. Per germline, CDR1 LNHDA and CDR2 SQIVND (reference sequence). This CDR3 is 18 amino acids long. CDR3 sequence: CASSILAGGLLGWDTQYF. The CDR3 DNA sequence: TGTGCCAGTAGTATCCTAGCGGGGGGGCTTCTAGGTTGGGATACGCAGTATTTT.

CDR3 DNA sequence: TGCAGCGTTGACACTAGGGCCATGGGGGAGACCCAGTACTTC. Its translation is CSVDTRAMGETQYF. V gene TRBV29-1 combines with J gene TRBJ2-5; possible D gene TRBD2, 5 bases. The germline V gene has CDR1 SQVTM and CDR2 ANQGSEA. CDR3 length equals 14 residues. V lost 3 bases to trimming and J lost 5 bases, with 16 bases between them.

The rearrangement uses TRBV19 and TRBJ1-5, with D unresolved. V was clipped by 7 bases and J by 5 bases, with 15 bases between them. The CDR3 is 14 residues long. Germline V gene lookup returns CDR1 LNHDA and CDR2 SQIVND (reference sequence). The CDR3 DNA sequence: TGTGCCAGTACCCTGGGTCAGGTACATCAGCCCCAGCATTTT. Its translation is CASTLGQVHQPQHF.

The CDR3 is CASSQVASGGAWDEQFF. The CDR3 DNA follows: TGCGCCAGCAGCCAAGTGGCTAGCGGGGGGGCCTGGGATGAGCAGTTCTTC. The gene calls are TRBV4-3 and TRBJ2-1; 12 bases fit TRBD2. CDR3 size: 17 residues. V lost 1 base, J lost 8 bases, and 9 bases stayed unmatched. CDR1 and CDR2 from the germline V gene are LGHNA and YSLEER.

The chain uses TRBV7-2 and TRBJ2-7; D not certain. V was cut by 5 bases and J by 0 bases, with 5 bases left in between. The CDR3 length is 12 residues. Germline V lookup: CDR1 SGHTA, CDR2 FQGNSA. The CDR3 region is CASSPSSYEQYF. CDR3 DNA: TGTGCCAGCAGCCCGAGCTCCTACGAGCAGTACTTC.

The chain links TRBV11-2 to TRBJ2-7; 7 nucleotides agree with TRBD2. V lost 5 bases to trimming and J lost 0 bases; unmatched junction nucleotides: 10. This CDR3 spans 16 amino acids. Germline assignment: CDR1 SGHAT and CDR2 FQNNGV. The CDR3 coding sequence is TGTGCCAGCAGCACCCGGGAGGCGGGCCCCTCCTACGAGCAGTACTTC. This codes for CASSTREAGPSYEQYF.

This chain joins TRBV10-3 and TRBJ1-1; D is undetermined. The CDR3 is 12 residues long. Germline CDR1 is ENHRY and CDR2 is SYGVKD. Trimming took off 2 bases at V and 8 bases at J, with 9 bases between the two ends. The CDR3 protein is CAISENGVEAFF. The CDR3 DNA is TGTGCCATCAGTGAGAACGGGGTCGAAGCTTTCTTT.